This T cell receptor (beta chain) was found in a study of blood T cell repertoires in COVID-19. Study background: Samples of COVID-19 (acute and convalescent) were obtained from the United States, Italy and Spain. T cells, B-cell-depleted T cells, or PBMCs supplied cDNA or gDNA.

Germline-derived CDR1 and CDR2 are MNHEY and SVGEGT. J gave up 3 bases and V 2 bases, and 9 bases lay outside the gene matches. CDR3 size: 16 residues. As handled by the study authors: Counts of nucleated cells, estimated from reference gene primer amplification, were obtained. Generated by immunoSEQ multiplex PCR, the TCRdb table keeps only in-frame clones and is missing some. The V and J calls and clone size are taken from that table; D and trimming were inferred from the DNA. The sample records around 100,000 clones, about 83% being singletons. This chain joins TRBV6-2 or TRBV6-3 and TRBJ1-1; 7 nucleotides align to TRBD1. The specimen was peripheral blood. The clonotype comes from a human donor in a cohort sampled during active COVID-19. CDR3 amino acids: CASSYPSGQVHTEAFF. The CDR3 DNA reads TGTGCCAGCAGTTACCCCTCCGGACAGGTACACACTGAAGCTTTCTTT.